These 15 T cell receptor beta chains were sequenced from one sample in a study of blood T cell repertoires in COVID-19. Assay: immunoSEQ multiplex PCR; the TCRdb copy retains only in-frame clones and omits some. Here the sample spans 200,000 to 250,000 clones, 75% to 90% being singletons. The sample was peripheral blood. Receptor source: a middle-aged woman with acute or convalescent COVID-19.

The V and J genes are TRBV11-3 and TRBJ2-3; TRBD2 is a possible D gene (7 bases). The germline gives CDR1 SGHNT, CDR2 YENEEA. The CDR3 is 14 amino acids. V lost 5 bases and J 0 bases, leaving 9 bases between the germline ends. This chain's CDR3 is CASSRGASTDTQYF. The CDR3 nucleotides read TGTGCCAGCAGCCGGGGGGCTAGCACAGATACGCAGTATTTT.

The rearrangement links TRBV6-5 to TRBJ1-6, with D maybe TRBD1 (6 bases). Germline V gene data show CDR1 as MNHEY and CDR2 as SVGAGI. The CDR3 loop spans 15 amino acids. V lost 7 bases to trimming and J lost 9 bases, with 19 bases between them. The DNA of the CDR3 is TGTGCCAGCACCGACGTACAGGGTAGTGCTTCACCCCTCCACTTT. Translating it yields CASTDVQGSASPLHF.

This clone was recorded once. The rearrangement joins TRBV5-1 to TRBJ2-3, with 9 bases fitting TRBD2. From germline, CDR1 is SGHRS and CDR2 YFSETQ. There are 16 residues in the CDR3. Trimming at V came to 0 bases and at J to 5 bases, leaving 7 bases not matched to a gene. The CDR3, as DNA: TGCGCCAGCAGCTTGGATGAGCGGGGGGCAGGAGATACGCAGTATTTT. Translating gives CASSLDERGAGDTQYF.

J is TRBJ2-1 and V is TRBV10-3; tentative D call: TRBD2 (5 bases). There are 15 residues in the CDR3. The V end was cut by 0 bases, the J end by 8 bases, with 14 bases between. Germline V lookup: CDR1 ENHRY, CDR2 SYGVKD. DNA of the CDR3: TGTGCCATCAGTGAGTCAACGGGTCTAGCCTATGAGCAGTTCTTC. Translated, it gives CAISESTGLAYEQFF.

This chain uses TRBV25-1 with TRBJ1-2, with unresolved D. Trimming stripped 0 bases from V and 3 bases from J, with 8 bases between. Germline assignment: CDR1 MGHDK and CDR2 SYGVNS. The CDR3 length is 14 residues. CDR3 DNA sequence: TGTGCCAGCAGTGAATATAACAGCCACTATGGCTACACCTTC. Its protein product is CASSEYNSHYGYTF.

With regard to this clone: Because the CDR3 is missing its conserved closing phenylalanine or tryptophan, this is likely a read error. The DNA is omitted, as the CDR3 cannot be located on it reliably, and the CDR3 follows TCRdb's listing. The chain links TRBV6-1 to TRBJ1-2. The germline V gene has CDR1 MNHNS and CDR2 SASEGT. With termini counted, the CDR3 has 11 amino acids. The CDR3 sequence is CASSEANRPSV.

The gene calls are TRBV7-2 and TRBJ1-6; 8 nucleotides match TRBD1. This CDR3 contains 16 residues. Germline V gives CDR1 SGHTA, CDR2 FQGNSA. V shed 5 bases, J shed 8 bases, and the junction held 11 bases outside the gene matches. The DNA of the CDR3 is TGTGCCAGCAGCGACCGGACAGGGACGGCGGATTCACCCCTCCACTTT. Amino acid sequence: CASSDRTGTADSPLHF.

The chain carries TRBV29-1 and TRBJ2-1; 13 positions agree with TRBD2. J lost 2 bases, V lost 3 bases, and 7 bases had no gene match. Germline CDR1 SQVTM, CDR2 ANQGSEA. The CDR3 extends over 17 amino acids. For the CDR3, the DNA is TGCAGCGTTGAGGGGACTAGCGGGGTTCCCCCCTACAATGAGCAGTTCTTC. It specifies CSVEGTSGVPPYNEQFF.

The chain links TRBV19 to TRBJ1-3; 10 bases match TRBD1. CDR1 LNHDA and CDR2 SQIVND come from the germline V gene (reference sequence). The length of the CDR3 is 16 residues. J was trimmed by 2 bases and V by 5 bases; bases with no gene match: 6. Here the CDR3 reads CASSSIDRGPGNTIYF. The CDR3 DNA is TGTGCCAGTAGTTCGATCGACAGGGGGCCTGGAAACACCATATATTTT.

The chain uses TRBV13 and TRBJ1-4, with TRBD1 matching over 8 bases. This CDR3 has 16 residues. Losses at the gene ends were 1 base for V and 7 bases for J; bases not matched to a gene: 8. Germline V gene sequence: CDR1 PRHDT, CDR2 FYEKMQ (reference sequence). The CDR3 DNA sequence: TGTGCCAGCAGCTTAGCCGAAACAGGGGGGACTGAAAAACTGTTTTTT. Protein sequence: CASSLAETGGTEKLFF.

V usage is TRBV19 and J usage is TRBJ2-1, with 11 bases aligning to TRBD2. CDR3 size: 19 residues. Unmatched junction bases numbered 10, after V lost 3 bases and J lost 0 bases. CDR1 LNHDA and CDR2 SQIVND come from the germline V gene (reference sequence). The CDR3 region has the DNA TGTGCCAGTAGTATCGCCGGGACTAGCGGACCTAGCTCCTACAATGAGCAGTTCTTC. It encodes CASSIAGTSGPSSYNEQFF.

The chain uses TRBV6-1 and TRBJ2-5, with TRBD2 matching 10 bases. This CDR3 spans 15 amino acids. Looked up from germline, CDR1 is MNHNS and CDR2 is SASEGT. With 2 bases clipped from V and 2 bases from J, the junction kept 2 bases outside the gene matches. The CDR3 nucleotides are TGTGCCAGCAGTGAAAGCGGGGGGGGTCAAGAGACCCAGTACTTC. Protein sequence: CASSESGGGQETQYF.

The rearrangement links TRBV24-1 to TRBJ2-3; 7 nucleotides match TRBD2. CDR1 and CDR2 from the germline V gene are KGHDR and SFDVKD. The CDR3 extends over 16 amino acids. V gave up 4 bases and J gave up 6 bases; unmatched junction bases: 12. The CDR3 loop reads CATSDHRTRGLDTQYF. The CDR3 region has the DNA TGTGCCACCAGTGACCACCGGACTAGGGGTCTGGATACGCAGTATTTT.

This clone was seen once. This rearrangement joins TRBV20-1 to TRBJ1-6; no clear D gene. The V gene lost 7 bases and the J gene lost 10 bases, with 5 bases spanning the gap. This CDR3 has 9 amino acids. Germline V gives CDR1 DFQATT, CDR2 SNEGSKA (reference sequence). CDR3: CSGGSPLHF. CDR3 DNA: TGCAGTGGAGGCTCACCCCTCCACTTT.

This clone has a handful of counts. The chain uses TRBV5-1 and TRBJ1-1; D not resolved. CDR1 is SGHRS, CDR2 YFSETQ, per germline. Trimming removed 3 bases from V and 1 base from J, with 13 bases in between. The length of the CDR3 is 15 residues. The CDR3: CASSWGVPANTEAFF. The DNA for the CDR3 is TGCGCCAGCAGCTGGGGAGTACCGGCGAACACTGAAGCTTTCTTT.